This TCR beta chain originates from a study of OX40 agonist ivuxolimab in advanced cancers. About the research overall: Six ivuxolimab dose levels, 0.01 to 10 mg/kg, were given intravenously every 2 weeks. A mean age of roughly 62 years, range about 20 to 79, was recorded, and approximately 79% were male. Study conclusions and caveats: There was clonal expansion of CD4+ and CD8+ blood T cells by week 6 at 0.1 to 3.0 mg/kg.

Produced via immunoSEQ multiplex PCR; TCRdb's table is partial and in-frame only. The sample lists under 25,000 clones, 86% seen once, with roughly 14% in the top ten. Points on this clone: Its specificity is unknown.

The CDR3 is 15 residues long. V was clipped by 3 bases and J by 2 bases, with 11 bases between them. The germline CDR1 and CDR2 sequences are SNHLY and FYNNEI. J is TRBJ1-5 and V is TRBV2; D remains unclear. This clonotype was obtained from an adult with an advanced solid tumor such as melanoma, head and neck, liver or kidney cancer. The specimen comprised CD4+ or CD8+ T cells sorted from blood, sampled in a trial of the OX40 agonist ivuxolimab. CDR3 nucleotide sequence: TGTGCCAGCAGTGATCCCGGGGTAGGCAATCAGCCCCAGCATTTT. Protein sequence: CASSDPGVGNQPQHF.